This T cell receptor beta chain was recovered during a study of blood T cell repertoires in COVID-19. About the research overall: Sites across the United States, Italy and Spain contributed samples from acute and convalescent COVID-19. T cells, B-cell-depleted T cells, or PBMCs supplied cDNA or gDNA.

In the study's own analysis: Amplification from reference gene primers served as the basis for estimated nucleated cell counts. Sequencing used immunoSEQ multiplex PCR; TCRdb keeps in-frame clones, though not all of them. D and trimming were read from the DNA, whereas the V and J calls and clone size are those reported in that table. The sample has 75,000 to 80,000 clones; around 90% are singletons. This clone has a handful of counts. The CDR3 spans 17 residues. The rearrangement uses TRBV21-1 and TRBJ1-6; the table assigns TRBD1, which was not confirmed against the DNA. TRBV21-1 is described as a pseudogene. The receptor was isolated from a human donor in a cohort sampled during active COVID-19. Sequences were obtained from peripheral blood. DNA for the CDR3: TGTGCCAGCAGCCCGAGGGGACAGGGAAAGTTGAATTCACCCCTCCACTTT. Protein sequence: CASSPRGQGKLNSPLHF.